This T cell receptor beta chain was sequenced during a study of cytomegalovirus exposure and HLA in healthy donors. The method was immunoSEQ multiplex PCR; TCRdb's version includes in-frame clones alone and lacks a portion of them. The sample consists of roughly 75,000 clones, roughly 94% of them appearing once. The CDR3 is 14 amino acids. The germline V gene has CDR1 SEHNR and CDR2 FQNEAQ (reference sequence). V was trimmed by 1 base and J by 8 bases, leaving 14 bases between them. Input material: PBMCs. This chain joins TRBV7-9 and TRBJ1-2; D ambiguous. The origin of this receptor is a woman aged 18-29 years in good health and CMV-seropositive. CDR3 nucleotides: TGTGCCAGCAGCTTAGTACAGTCCGGAGGGGGCTACACCTTC. It yields the protein CASSLVQSGGGYTF.